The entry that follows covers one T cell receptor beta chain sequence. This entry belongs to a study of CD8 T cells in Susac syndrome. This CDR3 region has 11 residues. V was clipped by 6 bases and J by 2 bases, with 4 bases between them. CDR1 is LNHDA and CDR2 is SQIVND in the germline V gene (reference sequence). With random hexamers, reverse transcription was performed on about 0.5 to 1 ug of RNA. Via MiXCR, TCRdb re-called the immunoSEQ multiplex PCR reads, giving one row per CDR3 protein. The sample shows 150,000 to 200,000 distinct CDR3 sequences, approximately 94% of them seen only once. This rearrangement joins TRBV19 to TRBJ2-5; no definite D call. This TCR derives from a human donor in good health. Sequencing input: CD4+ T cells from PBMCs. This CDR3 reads CASRWQETQYF. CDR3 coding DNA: TGTGCCAGTAGGTGGCAAGAGACCCAGTACTTC. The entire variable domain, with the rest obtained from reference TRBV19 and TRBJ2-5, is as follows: DGGITQSPKYLFRKEGQNVTLSCEQNLNHDAMYWYRQDPGQGLRLIYYSQIVNDFQKGDIAEGYSVSREKKESFPLTVTSAQKNPTAFYLCASRWQETQYFGPGTRLLVL.